This is a list of T cell receptor beta chains from one sample in a study of T cell responses to AZD1222 COVID-19 vaccine. Using immunoSEQ multiplex PCR, the repertoire was profiled, and TCRdb retains in-frame clones only, with some absent. The data show 130,000 to 150,000 clones, around 88% seen once. Sequenced material: peripheral blood, taken on day 0 of AZD1222 vaccination. These receptors came from an adult in good health. Each CDR3 is given with its conserved first and last residue. A D gene is named only where the DNA matches it firmly. Only some rows state a clone size, as once, few, many or a class for expanded clones.

D: TRBD2; V: TRBV6-2/TRBV6-3; size: NA; J: TRBJ2-7; CDR3: CASSRPGLAGVYEQYF; DNA: TGTGCCAGCAGTAGACCGGGACTAGCGGGAGTCTACGAGCAGTACTTC
D: NA; V: TRBV19; size: NA; J: TRBJ2-4; CDR3: CATADWGSQNIQYF; DNA: TGTGCAACAGCAGACTGGGGAAGTCAAAACATTCAGTACTTC
D: NA; V: TRBV25-1; size: NA; J: TRBJ1-2; CDR3: CASSPDWVGGYTF; DNA: TGTGCCAGCAGCCCCGACTGGGTAGGAGGCTACACCTTC
D: TRBD1; V: TRBV5-4; size: NA; J: TRBJ1-2; CDR3: CASSLAAGTGYGYTF; DNA: TGTGCCAGCAGCTTGGCCGCTGGGACAGGCTATGGCTACACCTTC
D: TRBD2; V: TRBV19; size: NA; J: TRBJ2-3; CDR3: CASSMLAGGADTQYF; DNA: TGTGCCAGTAGTATGCTAGCGGGAGGGGCAGATACGCAGTATTTT
D: NA; V: TRBV23-1; size: NA; J: TRBJ2-3; CDR3: CASTYVQVRTDTQYF; DNA: TGCGCCAGCACGTACGTACAGGTTCGCACAGATACGCAGTATTTT
D: NA; V: TRBV7-8; size: NA; J: TRBJ1-2; CDR3: CASSPPFEGSGYTF; DNA: TGTGCCAGCAGCCCCCCGTTTGAGGGAAGTGGCTACACCTTC
D: TRBD2; V: TRBV4-2; size: NA; J: TRBJ2-1; CDR3: CASSQDRSSGTLGHEQFF; DNA: TGTGCCAGCAGCCAAGATCGGTCCAGCGGGACCCTAGGGCATGAGCAGTTCTTC
D: NA; V: TRBV5-5; size: few; J: TRBJ1-5; CDR3: CASSLWGGSQPQHF; DNA: TGTGCCAGCAGCTTGTGGGGGGGAAGTCAGCCCCAGCATTTT
D: NA; V: TRBV28; size: once; J: TRBJ2-4; CDR3: CASSEQVKNIQYF; DNA: TGTGCCAGCAGCGAGCAGGTCAAAAACATTCAGTACTTC
D: NA; V: TRBV5-6; size: few; J: TRBJ1-4; CDR3: CASSLAGFVSNEKLFF; DNA: TGTGCCAGCAGCTTGGCGGGGTTTGTGTCTAATGAAAAACTGTTTTTT
D: TRBD1; V: TRBV5-1; size: NA; J: TRBJ2-7; CDR3: CASSLAGQGPYEQYF; DNA: TGCGCCAGCAGCTTGGCGGGACAGGGGCCTTACGAGCAGTACTTC
D: NA; V: TRBV9; size: NA; J: TRBJ2-7; CDR3: CASSVYGAGVGEQYF; DNA: TGTGCCAGCAGCGTTTACGGAGCTGGAGTTGGCGAGCAGTACTTC
D: NA; V: TRBV27; size: NA; J: TRBJ1-5; CDR3: CASSLSGGVGQPQHF; DNA: TGTGCCAGCAGTTTATCGGGGGGGGTCGGGCAGCCCCAGCATTTT
D: NA; V: TRBV5-4; size: NA; J: TRBJ1-2; CDR3: CASSLVDSNYGYTF; DNA: TGTGCCAGCAGCTTGGTGGACAGCAACTATGGCTACACCTTC
D: NA; V: TRBV27; size: NA; J: TRBJ2-1; CDR3: CASSLWQAQHNEQFF; DNA: TGTGCCAGCAGTTTATGGCAGGCACAACACAATGAGCAGTTCTTC
D: TRBD1; V: TRBV9; size: NA; J: TRBJ2-7; CDR3: CASSVGTGITYEQYF; DNA: TGTGCCAGCAGCGTAGGGACAGGTATTACCTACGAGCAGTACTTC
D: TRBD2; V: TRBV24-1; size: NA; J: TRBJ2-1; CDR3: CATEGGSHDEQFF; DNA: TGTGCCACCGAAGGCGGGAGTCACGATGAGCAGTTCTTC
D: NA; V: TRBV10-3; size: NA; J: TRBJ1-4; CDR3: CAISDDRNGEKLFF; DNA: TGTGCCATCAGTGACGACAGGAATGGAGAAAAACTGTTTTTT
D: TRBD2; V: TRBV27; size: NA; J: TRBJ2-2; CDR3: CASSFLGTSGNTGELFF; DNA: TGTGCCAGCAGTTTTTTAGGGACTAGCGGGAACACCGGGGAGCTGTTTTTT
D: TRBD1; V: TRBV19; size: NA; J: TRBJ2-4; CDR3: CASSIGGWRDRGLPNPNIQYF; DNA: TGTGCCAGTAGTATAGGTGGATGGAGGGACAGGGGCCTTCCCAACCCCAACATTCAGTACTTC
D: TRBD1; V: TRBV9; size: NA; J: TRBJ2-7; CDR3: CASSFGQGYSYEQYF; DNA: TGTGCCAGCAGCTTTGGACAGGGATATTCCTACGAGCAGTACTTC
D: NA; V: TRBV3-1/TRBV3-2; size: NA; J: TRBJ2-1; CDR3: CASSPKGNEQFF; DNA: TGTGCCAGCAGCCCGAAAGGTAATGAGCAGTTCTTC
D: TRBD1; V: TRBV9; size: NA; J: TRBJ2-7; CDR3: CASSPCWTGTPYEQYF; DNA: TGTGCCAGCAGCCCTTGTTGGACAGGGACGCCTTACGAGCAGTACTTC
D: NA; V: TRBV9; size: NA; J: TRBJ1-3; CDR3: CASSVEQVAGNTIYF; DNA: TGTGCCAGCAGCGTAGAACAGGTTGCTGGAAACACCATATATTTT
D: NA; V: TRBV28; size: NA; J: TRBJ2-4; CDR3: CASSPQGPKNIQYF; DNA: TGTGCCAGCAGTCCCCAGGGACCCAAAAACATTCAGTACTTC
D: NA; V: TRBV7-2; size: once; J: TRBJ2-7; CDR3: CASSLTFSVQQSSYEQYF; DNA: TGTGCCAGCAGCTTAACGTTTTCGGTACAGCAAAGCTCCTACGAGCAGTACTTC
D: NA; V: TRBV24-1; size: NA; J: TRBJ1-3; CDR3: CATSLSVSGNTIYF; DNA: TGTGCCACCAGTCTGTCGGTCTCTGGAAACACCATATATTTT
D: NA; V: TRBV14; size: NA; J: TRBJ2-2; CDR3: CASSQVRNTGELFF; DNA: TGTGCCAGCAGCCAAGTTCGCAACACCGGGGAGCTGTTTTTT
D: TRBD2; V: TRBV9; size: few; J: TRBJ2-3; CDR3: CASSPGTSWDTQYF; DNA: TGTGCCAGCAGCCCCGGGACTAGTTGGGATACGCAGTATTTT
D: NA; V: TRBV7-6; size: NA; J: TRBJ2-7; CDR3: CASSLYQGRSYEQYF; DNA: TGTGCCAGCAGCTTGTATCAGGGTAGATCCTACGAGCAGTACTTC
D: NA; V: TRBV6-5; size: NA; J: TRBJ1-2; CDR3: CASSSPDRSNYGYTF; DNA: TGTGCCAGCAGTTCGCCCGACAGGTCTAACTATGGCTACACCTTC